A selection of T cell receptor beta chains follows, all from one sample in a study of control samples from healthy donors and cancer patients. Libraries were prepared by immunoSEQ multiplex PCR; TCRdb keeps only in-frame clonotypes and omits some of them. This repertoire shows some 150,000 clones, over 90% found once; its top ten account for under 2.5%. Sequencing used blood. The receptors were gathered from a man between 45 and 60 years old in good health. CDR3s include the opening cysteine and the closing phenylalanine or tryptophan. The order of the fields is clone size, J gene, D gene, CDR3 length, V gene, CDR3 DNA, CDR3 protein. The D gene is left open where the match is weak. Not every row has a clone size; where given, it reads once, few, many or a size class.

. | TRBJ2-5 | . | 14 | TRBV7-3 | TGTGCCAGCAGCTTAACGACGATCGGGGAGACCCAGTACTTC | CASSLTTIGETQYF
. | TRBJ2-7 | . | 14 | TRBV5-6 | TGTGCCAGCAGCATCGACCGTAGCCCCTACGAGCAGTACTTC | CASSIDRSPYEQYF
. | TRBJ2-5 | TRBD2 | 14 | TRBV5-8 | TGTGCCAGCAGCTGGACTAGCAGACAAGAGACCCAGTACTTC | CASSWTSRQETQYF
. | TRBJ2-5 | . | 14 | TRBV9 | TGTGCCAGCAATCCCAGGGGTGTCCAAGAGACCCAGTACTTC | CASNPRGVQETQYF
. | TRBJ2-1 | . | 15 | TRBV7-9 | TGTGCCAGCAGTTTCCGGGACACGGGGTTAGGTGAGCAGTTCTTC | CASSFRDTGLGEQFF
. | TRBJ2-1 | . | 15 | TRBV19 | TGTGCCAGTAGTATCAGCGTAAGCTCCTACAATGAGCAGTTCTTC | CASSISVSSYNEQFF
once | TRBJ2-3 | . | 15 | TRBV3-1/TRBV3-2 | TGTGCCAGCAGCCAAGAAGGGTACAGCACAGATACGCAGTATTTT | CASSQEGYSTDTQYF
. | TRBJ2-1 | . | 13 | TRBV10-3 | TGTGCCATCAGTGAGTCTCTATCGAATGAGCAGTTCTTC | CAISESLSNEQFF
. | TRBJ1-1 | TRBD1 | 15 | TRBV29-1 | TGCAGCGTTGAAGGGACAGGGGGCGCCGGCACTGAAGCTTTCTTT | CSVEGTGGAGTEAFF
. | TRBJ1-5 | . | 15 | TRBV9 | TGTGCCAGCAGCGTAGATCCGACGGTAAATCAGCCCCAGCATTTT | CASSVDPTVNQPQHF
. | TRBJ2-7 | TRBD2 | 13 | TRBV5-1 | TGCGCCAGCTCACCTAGCGGAGCCTACGAGCAGTACTTC | CASSPSGAYEQYF
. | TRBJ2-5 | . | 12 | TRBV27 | TGTGCCAGCAGCCACCCCGGGGAGACCCAGTACTTC | CASSHPGETQYF
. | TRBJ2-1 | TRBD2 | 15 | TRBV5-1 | TGCGCCAGCAGCTTGGGGAGCGGGAGGGGAAATGAGCAGTTCTTC | CASSLGSGRGNEQFF
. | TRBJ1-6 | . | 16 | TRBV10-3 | TGTGCCATCAGTGAGTCCCCGGGAAAACTAGATTCACCCCTCCACTTT | CAISESPGKLDSPLHF
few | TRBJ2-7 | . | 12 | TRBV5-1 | TGCGCCAGCAGCTTGGGGGAGTACGAGCAGTACTTC | CASSLGEYEQYF
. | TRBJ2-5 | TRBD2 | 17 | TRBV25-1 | TGTGCCAGCAGCTACCCTGGGGCGGGAGTCGGGCAAGAGACCCAGTACTTC | CASSYPGAGVGQETQYF
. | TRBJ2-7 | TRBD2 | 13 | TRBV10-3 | TGTGCCGTTTATAGCGGGAGGGAGAGCGAGCAGTACTTC | CAVYSGRESEQYF
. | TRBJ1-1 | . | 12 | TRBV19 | TGTGCCAGTAGTATGGGGGGCGGCGGGGCTTTCTTT | CASSMGGGGAFF
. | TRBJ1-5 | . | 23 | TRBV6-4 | TGTGCCAGCAGTGACTATCGTCCTGGACTCAAGCCGTGGACCCCTTATAGCAATCAGCCCCAGCATTTT | CASSDYRPGLKPWTPYSNQPQHF
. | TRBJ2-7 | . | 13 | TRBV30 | TGTGCCTGGAGTGTTGAGGCAAGCTACGAGCAGTACTTC | CAWSVEASYEQYF
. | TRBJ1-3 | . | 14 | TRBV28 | TGTGCCAGCAGTTTGCTATTACCCGGAAACACCATATATTTT | CASSLLLPGNTIYF
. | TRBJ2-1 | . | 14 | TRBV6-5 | TGTGCCAGCAGTTACTCGCACATCTACAATGAGCAGTTCTTC | CASSYSHIYNEQFF
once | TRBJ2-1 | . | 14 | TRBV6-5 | TGTGCCAGCAGTCCCCTAGGAGCGTACAATGAGCAGTTCTTC | CASSPLGAYNEQFF
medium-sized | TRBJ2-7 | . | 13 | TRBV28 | TGTGCCAGCAGTTTAGGGATACACTACGAGCAGTACTTC | CASSLGIHYEQYF
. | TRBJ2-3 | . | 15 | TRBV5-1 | TGCGCCAGCAGCCCTAGGGACCGCCTCACAGATACGCAGTATTTT | CASSPRDRLTDTQYF